This T cell receptor beta chain came from a study of T cells in localized non-small cell lung cancer. Study-level findings and limits: Among the tissues sampled, uninvolved adjacent lung had the highest T cell clonality, above tumor.

On this clone itself: Its cognate antigen is unknown.

Method: immunoSEQ multiplex PCR; TCRdb's copy keeps in-frame clones and lacks some. The data show 60,000 to 75,000 clones, approximately 85% seen once. This sample comprised peripheral blood, obtained before any cancer treatment. The clonotype comes from an older female donor with stage I lung adenocarcinoma.

The CDR3 bases are TGCGCCAGCAGCTTGGGGTACAGGGTTTTGGACTCTGGAAACACCATATATTTT. Its protein product is CASSLGYRVLDSGNTIYF. The V gene is TRBV5-1, the J gene TRBJ1-3, with D possibly being TRBD1 (6 bases). The CDR3 has 18 residues. With 0 bases removed from V and 0 bases from J, the gap between germline ends came to 16 bases. CDR1 is SGHRS and CDR2 is YFSETQ in the germline V gene.